This T cell receptor (beta chain) was documented in a study of CXCR3-negative and CXCR3-positive naive CD8 T cells. According to its frequency, this clonotype is medium-sized (0.01 to 0.1%). Germline loops: CDR1 MDHEN, CDR2 SYDVKM. The CDR3 is 16 amino acids. UMI-labeled 5' RACE yielded the TRB cDNA libraries. TCRdb reprocessed the 5' RACE reads and stores each CDR3 protein as one record, lacking DNA. Its table records a few thousand distinct CDR3 sequences. This chain links TRBV28 with TRBJ2-7; TCRdb proposes TRBD2, but this gene call is untestable without DNA. The sample taken for sequencing was naive CXCR3- CD8+ T cells from blood. Sample subset: CD45RO-CCR7+CD27+CD95- naive CD8+ T cells lacking CXCR3 (TNR3-). The TCR sequence derives from a human donor in good health. Some clones in this sample may be carry-over from other donors' samples. CDR3: CASSLGIGAGVYEQYF.